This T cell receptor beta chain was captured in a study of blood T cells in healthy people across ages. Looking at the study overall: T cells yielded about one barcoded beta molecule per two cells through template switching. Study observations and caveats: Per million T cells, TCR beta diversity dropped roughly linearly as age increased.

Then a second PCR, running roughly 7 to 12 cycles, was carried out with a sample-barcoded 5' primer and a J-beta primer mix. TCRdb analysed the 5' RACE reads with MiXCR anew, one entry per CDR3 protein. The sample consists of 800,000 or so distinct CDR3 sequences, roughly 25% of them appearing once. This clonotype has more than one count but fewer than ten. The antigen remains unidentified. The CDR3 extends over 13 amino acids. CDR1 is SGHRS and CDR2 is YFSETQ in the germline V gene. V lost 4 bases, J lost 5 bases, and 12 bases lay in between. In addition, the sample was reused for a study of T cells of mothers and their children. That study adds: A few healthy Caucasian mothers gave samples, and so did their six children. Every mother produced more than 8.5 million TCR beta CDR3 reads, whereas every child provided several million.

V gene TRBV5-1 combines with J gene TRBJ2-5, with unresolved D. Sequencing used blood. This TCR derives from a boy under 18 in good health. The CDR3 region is CASSGHVEETQYF. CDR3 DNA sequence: TGCGCCAGCAGCGGTCACGTCGAGGAGACCCAGTACTTC.